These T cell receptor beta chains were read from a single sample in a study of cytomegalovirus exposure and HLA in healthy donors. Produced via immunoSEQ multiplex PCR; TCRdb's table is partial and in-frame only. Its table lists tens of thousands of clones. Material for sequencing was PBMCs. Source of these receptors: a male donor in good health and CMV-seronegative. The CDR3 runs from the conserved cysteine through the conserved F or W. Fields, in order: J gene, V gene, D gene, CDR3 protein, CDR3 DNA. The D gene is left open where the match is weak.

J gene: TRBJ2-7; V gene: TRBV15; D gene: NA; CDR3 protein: CATSRDRRGYEQYF; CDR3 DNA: TGTGCCACCAGCAGAGATAGGCGGGGCTACGAGCAGTACTTC
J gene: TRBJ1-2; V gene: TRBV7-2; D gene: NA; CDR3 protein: CASSPQTNYGYTF; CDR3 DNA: TGTGCCAGCAGTCCCCAGACTAACTATGGCTACACCTTC
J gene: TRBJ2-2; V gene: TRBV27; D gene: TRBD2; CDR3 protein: CASWPGLAGDGELFF; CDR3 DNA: TGTGCCAGCTGGCCGGGACTAGCGGGAGATGGGGAGCTGTTTTTT
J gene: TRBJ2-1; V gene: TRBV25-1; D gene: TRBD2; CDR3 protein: CASSDLGNSGSSYNEQFF; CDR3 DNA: TGTGCCAGCAGTGACCTAGGGAATAGCGGGAGCTCCTACAATGAGCAGTTCTTC
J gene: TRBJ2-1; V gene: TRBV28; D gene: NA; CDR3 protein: CASIGGSGGTYNEQFF; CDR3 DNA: TGTGCCAGCATTGGGGGATCGGGCGGGACGTACAATGAGCAGTTCTTC
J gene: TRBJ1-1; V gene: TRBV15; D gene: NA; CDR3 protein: CATSRQGNTEAFF; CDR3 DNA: TGTGCCACCAGCAGACAGGGGAACACTGAAGCTTTCTTT
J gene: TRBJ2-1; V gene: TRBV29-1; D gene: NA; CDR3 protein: CSVGPLVADEQFF; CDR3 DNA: TGCAGCGTTGGACCCCTGGTTGCGGATGAGCAGTTCTTC
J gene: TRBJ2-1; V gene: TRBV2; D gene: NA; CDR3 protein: CASSDGVATRVNEQFF; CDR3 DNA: TGTGCCAGCAGTGATGGGGTAGCGACGAGGGTCAATGAGCAGTTCTTC
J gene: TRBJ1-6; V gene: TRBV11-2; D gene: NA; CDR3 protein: CASSLVQSPLHF; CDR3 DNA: TGTGCCAGCAGCTTAGTGCAGTCACCCCTCCACTTT
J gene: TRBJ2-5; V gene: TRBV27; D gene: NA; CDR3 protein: CASSFQLQETQYF; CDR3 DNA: TGTGCCAGCAGTTTTCAACTCCAAGAGACCCAGTACTTC
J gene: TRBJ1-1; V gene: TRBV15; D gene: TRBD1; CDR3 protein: CATSRGTGGETEAFF; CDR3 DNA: TGTGCCACCAGCAGAGGAACAGGGGGAGAAACTGAAGCTTTCTTT
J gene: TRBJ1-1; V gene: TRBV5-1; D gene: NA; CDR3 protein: CASSSGGWGVDTEAFF; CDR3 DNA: TGCGCCAGCAGCTCTGGCGGTTGGGGGGTAGACACTGAAGCTTTCTTT
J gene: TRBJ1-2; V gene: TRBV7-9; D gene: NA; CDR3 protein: CASSSPRGIFYGYTF; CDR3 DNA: TGTGCCAGCAGCTCTCCCCGGGGGATATTCTATGGCTACACCTTC
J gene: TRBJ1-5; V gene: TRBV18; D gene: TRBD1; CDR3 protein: CASSPGQAYSNQPQHF; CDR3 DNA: TGTGCCAGCTCACCCGGACAGGCGTATAGCAATCAGCCCCAGCATTTT
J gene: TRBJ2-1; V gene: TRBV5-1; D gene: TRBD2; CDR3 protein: CASSWGLAGFHNEQFF; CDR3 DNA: TGCGCCAGCAGCTGGGGACTAGCGGGATTCCACAATGAGCAGTTCTTC
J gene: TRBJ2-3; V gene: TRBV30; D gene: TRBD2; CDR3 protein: CAWSVTGRRNDTQYF; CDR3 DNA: TGTGCCTGGAGTGTAACCGGGAGGAGGAATGATACGCAGTATTTT
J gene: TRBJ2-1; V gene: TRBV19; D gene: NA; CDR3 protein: CASDRGQSSYNEQFF; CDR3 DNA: TGTGCCAGTGACCGCGGTCAGAGCTCCTACAATGAGCAGTTCTTC
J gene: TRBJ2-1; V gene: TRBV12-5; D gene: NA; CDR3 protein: CASVSEDEQFF; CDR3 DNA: TGTGCTAGTGTTTCCGAGGATGAGCAGTTCTTC
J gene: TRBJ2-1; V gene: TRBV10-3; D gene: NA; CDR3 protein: CAISEILQDRPSDEQFF; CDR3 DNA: TGTGCCATCAGTGAGATTCTACAGGATCGGCCCTCGGATGAGCAGTTCTTC
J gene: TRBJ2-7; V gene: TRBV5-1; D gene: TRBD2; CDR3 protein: CVPSSPPRGAGGTYEQYF; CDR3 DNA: TGCGTCCCCAGCTCCCCCCCAAGGGGGGCGGGAGGGACCTACGAGCAGTACTTC
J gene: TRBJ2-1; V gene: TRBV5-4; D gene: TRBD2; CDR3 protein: CASSTGLAGPSNEQFF; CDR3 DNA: TGTGCCAGCAGCACGGGACTAGCGGGACCCTCCAATGAGCAGTTCTTC
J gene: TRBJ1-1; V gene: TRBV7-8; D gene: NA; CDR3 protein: CASSLAQGLYEAFF; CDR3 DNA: TGTGCCAGCAGCTTAGCACAGGGTTTGTATGAAGCTTTCTTT
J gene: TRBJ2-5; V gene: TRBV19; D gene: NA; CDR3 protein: CASSMGAETQYF; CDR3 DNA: TGTGCCAGTAGTATGGGGGCAGAGACCCAGTACTTC
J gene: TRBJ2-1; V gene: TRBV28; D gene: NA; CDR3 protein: CASRLQGYNEQFF; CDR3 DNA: TGTGCCAGCAGGCTTCAGGGTTACAATGAGCAGTTCTTC